One T cell receptor beta chain is described in this entry. The source of the sample is a study of T cell changes during pregnancy in multiple sclerosis. Germline CDR1 MDHEN, CDR2 SYDVKM. V lost 6 bases to trimming and J lost 7 bases; unmatched junction nucleotides: 19. CDR3 length: 17 residues. Profiling relied on immunoSEQ multiplex PCR, and the TCRdb table lists in-frame clones only, not all of them. Of about 80,000 clones in the sample, about 93% were seen once. The sequences come from peripheral blood, collected in the second trimester of pregnancy. The rearrangement joins TRBV28 to TRBJ1-2, with 8 bases aligning to TRBD1. This TCR came from a female donor in good health, enrolled as a control in a pregnancy study. DNA for the CDR3: TGTGCCAGCAGGCGGGGGCAGGGGGCCTACACGGCACGTGGCTACACCTTC. It codes for CASRRGQGAYTARGYTF.